Following are 11 T cell receptor beta chains from one sample sequenced in a study of cytomegalovirus exposure and HLA in healthy donors. The PCR employed 60 Vbeta primers together with 13 Jbeta primers. Profiled with immunoSEQ multiplex PCR; TCRdb holds only in-frame clones, not every one. The sample lists approximately 220,000 clones, over 65% occurring once. The sequenced material came from PBMCs. The source of these receptors is a man aged 18 to 30 in good health and CMV-seronegative.

The gene calls are TRBV6-5 and TRBJ2-5; TRBD1 aligns across 8 bases. Germline values: CDR1 MNHEY, CDR2 SVGAGI. The CDR3 spans 14 residues. V lost 4 bases, J lost 5 bases, and 6 bases stayed unmatched. The CDR3 coding sequence is TGTGCCAGCAGTTCCCGGACAGGGTGGGAGACCCAGTACTTC. Translated, it gives CASSSRTGWETQYF.

This chain links TRBV7-8 with TRBJ2-1; perhaps TRBD2 as D (5 bases). Germline assignment: CDR1 SGHVS and CDR2 FQNEAQ. This CDR3 spans 15 amino acids. Trimming removed 3 bases from V and 0 bases from J, with 9 bases in between. CDR3 protein: CASSFSRGSYNEQFF. For the CDR3, the DNA is TGTGCCAGCAGCTTCAGCCGGGGCTCCTACAATGAGCAGTTCTTC.

The genes are TRBV28 and TRBJ2-5; no firm D call. The CDR3 extends over 11 amino acids. Germline V gene lookup returns CDR1 MDHEN and CDR2 SYDVKM. Trimming stripped 3 bases from V and 5 bases from J, with 4 bases between. CDR3 DNA: TGTGCCAGCAGTTTTGAGGAGACCCAGTACTTC. This sequence encodes CASSFEETQYF.

The chain uses TRBV9 and TRBJ1-1; tentative D call: TRBD1 (5 bases). The CDR3 totals 14 residues. Trimming shortened V by 3 bases and J by 2 bases, and 11 bases separated the two germline ends. Germline V gives CDR1 SGDLS, CDR2 YYNGEE. The CDR3 DNA reads TGTGCCAGCAGCGCGGACACCTTTAACACTGAAGCTTTCTTT. Translating gives CASSADTFNTEAFF.

The rearrangement joins TRBV5-1 to TRBJ2-3; TRBD1 matches at 8 bases. The CDR3 runs 16 residues. CDR1 is SGHRS, CDR2 YFSETQ, per germline. V trimming: 4 bases; J trimming: 2 bases; junction bases outside the gene matches: 9. The CDR3 DNA follows: TGCGCCAGCAGCGACACCGGGACAGGCTACACAGATACGCAGTATTTT. It encodes CASSDTGTGYTDTQYF.

The V gene is TRBV11-2, the J gene TRBJ2-7; no clear D. The germline V gene encodes CDR1 SGHAT and CDR2 FQNNGV. CDR3 length equals 13 residues. Trimming pared 0 bases from V and 4 bases from J, leaving 7 bases between. The CDR3 nucleotides read TGTGCCAGCAGCTTAGATTTGAGTTACGAGCAGTACTTC. Its protein is CASSLDLSYEQYF. The complete variable domain, with remaining parts taken from reference TRBV11-2 and TRBJ2-7, reads EAGVAQSPRYKIIEKRQSVAFWCNPISGHATLYWYQQILGQGPKLLIQFQNNGVVDDSQLPKDRFSAERLKGVDSTLKIQPAKLEDSAVYLCASSLDLSYEQYFGPGTRLTVT.

V usage is TRBV7-7 and J usage is TRBJ2-1; 9 nucleotides line up with TRBD2. Germline V gene data show CDR1 as SSHAT and CDR2 as FNYEAQ (reference sequence). This CDR3 is built from 12 residues. As DNA, the CDR3 is TGTTCGACCGGGACTAGCTTGAATGAGCAGTTCTTC. Translating it yields CSTGTSLNEQFF.

This rearrangement joins TRBV30 to TRBJ1-3; D is possibly TRBD1 (5 bases). The CDR3 loop spans 13 amino acids. V was cut by 4 bases and J by 2 bases, with 9 bases left in between. CDR1 is GTSNPN, CDR2 SVGIG, per germline (reference sequence). The CDR3 nucleotides are TGTGCCTGGACCCGGGGGGCTGGAAACACCATATATTTT. It is translated as CAWTRGAGNTIYF.

V is TRBV5-1 and J is TRBJ2-4, with 9 bases fitting TRBD1. With V trimmed by 4 bases and J by 8 bases, 7 bases remained unmatched. The CDR3 length is 14 residues. Germline V CDR1 and CDR2: SGHRS, YFSETQ. CDR3 nucleotide sequence: TGCGCCAGCAGCGTACAGGGGGCGCAGGACATTCAGTACTTC. Amino acid sequence: CASSVQGAQDIQYF.

This sequence joins TRBV28 and TRBJ1-2; D remains unclear. V dropped 3 bases and J dropped 0 bases, with 8 bases sitting between them. This CDR3 comprises 14 residues. Germline values: CDR1 MDHEN, CDR2 SYDVKM. CDR3 sequence (DNA): TGTGCCAGCAGTTTCCGGGGTTCTAACTATGGCTACACCTTC. Protein: CASSFRGSNYGYTF.

The gene calls are TRBV4-2 and TRBJ2-5, with D possibly being TRBD2 (5 bases). The CDR3 has 12 residues. The V gene lost 5 bases and the J gene lost 5 bases, with 9 bases spanning the gap. The germline V gene encodes CDR1 LGHNA and CDR2 YNFKEQ. CDR3: CASSSGEETQYF. As DNA, the CDR3 is TGTGCCAGCAGCTCCGGGGAGGAGACCCAGTACTTC.